This T cell receptor beta chain was recorded in a study of blood T cell repertoires in COVID-19. Using immunoSEQ multiplex PCR, the repertoire was profiled, and TCRdb retains in-frame clones only, with some absent. The table has 90,000 to 120,000 clones, roughly 88% seen once. Unmatched junction bases numbered 11, after V lost 4 bases and J lost 3 bases. Germline V CDR1 and CDR2: SGHRS, YFSETQ. The CDR3 totals 16 residues. The receptor's source is a man aged 50-60 years with active or convalescent COVID-19. The sequenced sample consisted of peripheral blood. The rearrangement joins TRBV5-1 to TRBJ1-2, with 8 nucleotides matching TRBD1. The CDR3 reads CASSKGLTGDDYGYTF. CDR3 bases: TGCGCCAGCAGCAAAGGGTTGACAGGGGACGACTATGGCTACACCTTC. Full variable domain (missing parts from reference TRBV5-1 and TRBJ1-2): KAGVTQTPRYLIKTRGQQVTLSCSPISGHRSVSWYQQTPGQGLQFLFEYFSETQRNKGNFPGRFSGRQFSNSRSEMNVSTLELGDSALYLCASSKGLTGDDYGYTFGSGTRLTVV.